This TCR beta chain was recorded in a study of Tregs in tolerant kidney transplant recipients (dated by TCRdb to about 2019). Background for the entire study: TCRbeta sequencing was used in the study to identify donor-specific regulatory T cells before combined kidney and bone marrow transplantation, and the identified cells were then tracked after transplant. TCRbeta repertoire sequencing was used in a few healthy controls to compare several methods for expanding Tregs specific for an allogeneic donor. On the study overall, not on this receptor specifically: Biological reproducibility was not examined directly, but technical replication error appeared to be minimal. Because the study included only a small number of patients, the results must be confirmed in larger populations and under other immunosuppression protocols. The most biologically relevant and donor-specific TCRbeta repertoire appeared to be identified by expanding Tregs with activated donor B cells.

Spanning cysteine to phenylalanine, the CDR3 consists of 14 amino acids. This entry keeps only the CDR3 DNA: 42 bases, framed from base 1. For CDR1 and CDR2, the germline V gene lists SGHRS and YFSETQ. For TCRbeta CDR3 sequencing, genomic DNA was extracted from sorted cells using the QIAGEN DNeasy Blood and Tissue Kit. High-throughput TCRbeta CDR3 sequencing, including PCR amplification with bias correction and internal controls, was performed commercially through immunoSEQ. Processing in the source paper ran as follows. Unique productive TCRbeta sequences were defined by CDR3 nucleotide sequence where primers matched, otherwise by CDR3 amino acid sequence with Vbeta and Jbeta genes. Sorting error was corrected by removing sequences shared between sorted populations at a frequency ratio of 2:1 or less, and the remaining shared sequences were assigned to the higher population. Sequences were defined as donor-reactive when expanded at least 5-fold in CFSE-low cells versus unstimulated cells and present at a frequency of at least 0.01% in CFSE-low cells. Repertoire divergence was quantified by Jensen-Shannon divergence using the top 100 TCRbeta sequences ranked by frequency. For any sample with multiple sequencing runs, sorting error was corrected in each run separately before the runs were pooled. TCRdb retrieved this table from immuneACCESS and kept in-frame rearrangements only. Not all clones are present; in checked studies, unresolved V genes account for under half, and no reason is known for the remainder. That table gives V, J and clone size, and the DNA gave D and trimming. The sample data list fewer than 150,000 clones, and roughly 92% of these were observed just once. Of the sample, approximately 0.59% is held by the ten largest clones.

Points on this clone: Its specific antigen is unknown. No base quality values were provided; no much bigger clone lies one nucleotide off.

Thawed PBMCs were FACS-sorted into unstimulated Tregs (CD4+CD25+CD127-), CD4+ non-Tregs (CD4+CD25-), CD4 cells and CD8 cells. Healthy control blood came either as purchased buffy coats or from healthy volunteers. Healthy control blood was separated into PBMCs by Ficoll density gradient and cryopreserved, and patient PBMCs were collected both before and after transplant. The source of this sequence is a human donor in good health. Material: CD4+ T cells from blood. The V and J genes are TRBV5-1 and TRBJ2-5; a tentative D match to TRBD1 spans 6 bases. The assigned J gene may be wrong: the sequence end matches TRBJ2-7 better. The nucleotide sequence reads as follows: TGCGCCAGCACTAAAGACAGGCAATCCTACGAGCAGTACTTC. Translated, this gives CASTKDRQSYEQYF.